Given below is one T cell receptor (beta chain) in context. This CDR3 has 15 residues. J was trimmed by 6 bases and V by 3 bases; bases with no gene match: 9. CDR1 is SGHRS and CDR2 is YFSETQ in the germline V gene. Method: immunoSEQ multiplex PCR; TCRdb's copy keeps in-frame clones and lacks some. The sample gives around 220,000 clones, around 82% of which show up once; approximately 4.9% is in the top ten. This sample was included in a study of blood T cell repertoires in COVID-19. Turning to the study itself: There were acute and convalescent COVID-19 samples, and they came from the United States, Italy and Spain. PBMCs, B-cell-depleted T cells, or T cells provided the cDNA or gDNA that made up the material.

The specimen sequenced was peripheral blood. The rearrangement joins TRBV5-1 to TRBJ2-3, with 8 bases that match TRBD2. This TCR derives from a woman older than 75 with active or convalescent COVID-19. The CDR3 reads CASSSSGSELDTQYF. In DNA form, the CDR3 reads TGCGCCAGCAGCTCAAGCGGGAGCGAGCTGGATACGCAGTATTTT.